The 20 T cell receptor beta chains presented below share a single source sample, sequenced in a study of blood T cell repertoires in COVID-19. Sequencing used immunoSEQ multiplex PCR; TCRdb keeps in-frame clones, though not all of them. This sample has about 200,000 clones, with approximately 78% found just once. Sequencing was performed on peripheral blood. These receptors came from a woman over 75 with COVID-19, enrolled during active disease.

This clone turned up a few times. The chain combines TRBV18 with TRBJ1-2, with 7 bases aligning to TRBD1. CDR1 and CDR2 (germline): KGHSH, LQKENI. The V segment lost 3 bases and the J segment 4 bases; nucleotides outside the gene matches: 8. The CDR3 runs to 15 residues. The CDR3 DNA reads as TGTGCCAGCTCACCTGACCAAGGGGGCATCTATGGCTACACCTTC. Translated: CASSPDQGGIYGYTF.

This clone was recorded a few times. V and J are TRBV28 and TRBJ1-1, with D uncertain. This CDR3 spans 12 amino acids. Germline lookup yields CDR1 MDHEN and CDR2 SYDVKM. V shed 6 bases and J shed 5 bases, with 10 bases lying between them. The CDR3 is CASRGPGTEAFF. The CDR3 bases are TGTGCCAGCAGAGGACCGGGGACTGAAGCTTTCTTT.

The rearrangement joins TRBV29-1 to TRBJ1-2; tentative D call: TRBD1 (6 bases). Per the germline V gene, CDR1 is SQVTM and CDR2 is ANQGSEA. The V end was cut by 7 bases, the J end by 4 bases, with 13 bases between. CDR3 length: 12 amino acids. CDR3 DNA: TGCAGCGCCCAGGGGATAGGCTATGGCTACACCTTC. It is translated as CSAQGIGYGYTF.

V gene TRBV9 combines with J gene TRBJ2-3; D is uncertain. From germline, CDR1 is SGDLS and CDR2 YYNGEE. The V end lost 4 bases, the J end lost 5 bases, and 8 bases lay between the germline ends. The CDR3 length is 12 residues. CDR3 loop: CASSSPRDTQYF. The CDR3 DNA reads TGTGCCAGCAGCTCCCCCAGAGATACGCAGTATTTT.

The V gene is TRBV11-2, the J gene TRBJ2-7, with TRBD1 matching over 7 bases. The CDR3 spans 14 residues. Germline V gene lookup returns CDR1 SGHAT and CDR2 FQNNGV. J gave up 9 bases and V 1 base, and 9 bases lay outside the gene matches. The CDR3 coding sequence is TGTGCCAGCAGCTTAGCCGGACAGGACGGTGGGCAGTACTTC. It is translated as CASSLAGQDGGQYF.

The chain couples TRBV9 to TRBJ1-4, with TRBD1 as a possible D gene (5 bases). V was clipped by 3 bases and J by 7 bases, with 13 bases between them. The CDR3 has 14 residues. Per germline, CDR1 SGDLS and CDR2 YYNGEE. CDR3 residues: CASSALGGSEKLFF. In DNA form, the CDR3 reads TGTGCCAGCAGCGCTCTGGGGGGGAGTGAAAAACTGTTTTTT.

The chain is built from TRBV29-1 and TRBJ1-2; the match to TRBD1 covers 8 bases. This CDR3 comprises 16 residues. Germline V gives CDR1 SQVTM, CDR2 ANQGSEA. The V and J ends lost 4 bases and 4 bases, in that order; junction bases with no gene match: 14. CDR3 residues: CSVGGIGDRRRYGYTF. CDR3 bases: TGCAGCGTTGGGGGGATAGGGGACAGGAGACGCTATGGCTACACCTTC.

V is TRBV6-2 or TRBV6-3 and J is TRBJ2-4; D perhaps matches TRBD1 (5 bases). Germline loops: CDR1 MNHEY, CDR2 SVGEGT. Trimming took off 9 bases at V and 1 base at J, with 16 bases between the two ends. The CDR3 runs 15 residues. In nucleotides, the CDR3 is TGTGCCAGGAGCCCCAGGGTCCCTGCCAAAAACATTCAGTACTTC. Protein: CARSPRVPAKNIQYF.

This chain links TRBV12-3 or TRBV12-4 with TRBJ1-5; possible D gene TRBD1, 5 bases. The CDR3 has 13 residues. V dropped 5 bases and J dropped 5 bases, with 10 bases sitting between them. The CDR3 here is CASSPGTYQPQHF. In nucleotides, the CDR3 is TGTGCCAGCAGTCCAGGGACTTATCAGCCCCAGCATTTT.

The gene calls are TRBV29-1 and TRBJ1-3, with no clear D. In germline, CDR1 is SQVTM, CDR2 ANQGSEA. V lost 6 bases, J lost 1 base, and 10 bases lay in between. The CDR3 consists of 13 residues. CDR3 protein: CSVRAGSGNTIYF. CDR3 coding DNA: TGCAGCGTAAGGGCGGGGTCTGGAAACACCATATATTTT. Variable domain in full (rest from reference TRBV29-1 and TRBJ1-3): SAVISQKPSRDICQRGTSLTIQCQVDSQVTMMFWYRQQPGQSLTLIATANQGSEATYESGFVIDKFPISRPNLTFSTLTVSNMSPEDSSIYLCSVRAGSGNTIYFGEGSWLTVV.

This sequence joins TRBV6-5 and TRBJ2-2; D not resolved. The CDR3 length is 14 residues. Per germline, CDR1 MNHEY and CDR2 SVGAGI. Trimming stripped 7 bases from V and 5 bases from J, with 14 bases between. CDR3 residues: CASTRIQSTGELFF. CDR3 sequence (DNA): TGTGCCAGCACCCGAATACAGTCTACCGGGGAGCTGTTTTTT.

The chain has TRBV25-1 and TRBJ1-3; 7 nucleotides match TRBD1. Germline V lookup: CDR1 MGHDK, CDR2 SYGVNS. CDR3 size: 17 residues. V shed 10 bases and J 4 bases; nucleotides not matched to a gene: 19. The CDR3 nucleotides read TGTGCCACCTCTTCCTTGGACAGGAGAGGTTCAGGAAACACCATATATTTT. Translated: CATSSLDRRGSGNTIYF.

V gene TRBV27 combines with J gene TRBJ1-5; D is unclear. V was shortened by 1 base and J by 4 bases, with 11 bases between the two germline ends. This CDR3 has 15 residues. From germline, CDR1 is MNHEY and CDR2 SMNVEV (reference sequence). CDR3 in amino acids: CASSLYSGRNQPQHF. The CDR3 DNA follows: TGTGCCAGCAGTTTATACAGCGGGAGGAATCAGCCCCAGCATTTT.

A single count supports this clone. V and J are TRBV3-1 (or the pseudogene TRBV3-2) and TRBJ1-3, with 9 bases fitting TRBD1. The V segment lost 5 bases and the J segment 7 bases; nucleotides outside the gene matches: 6. The length of the CDR3 is 14 residues. The germline CDR1 and CDR2 sequences are LGHDT and YNNKEL (reference sequence). The CDR3, as DNA: TGTGCCAGCAGCTTCGGACAGGGGAGGAACACCATATATTTT. It yields the protein CASSFGQGRNTIYF.

This clone was seen only once. CDR3 sequence (DNA): TGTGCCAGCACCTCTAATCCAGATACGCAGTATTTT. It yields the protein CASTSNPDTQYF. The rearrangement uses TRBV28 and TRBJ2-3; D remains unclear. Trimming removed 7 bases from V and 4 bases from J, with 9 bases in between. The CDR3 has 12 residues. CDR1 and CDR2 (germline): MDHEN, SYDVKM.

The chain carries TRBV5-5 and TRBJ1-2, with TRBD1 matching over 9 bases. Germline V CDR1 and CDR2: SGHKS, YYEKEE (reference sequence). The CDR3 runs 14 residues. With 5 bases clipped from V and 5 bases from J, the junction kept 7 bases outside the gene matches. The CDR3 DNA follows: TGTGCCAGCAGGCAGGCCGGGACAGGGTATGGCTACACCTTC. It encodes CASRQAGTGYGYTF. The entire variable domain, with the rest obtained from reference TRBV5-5 and TRBJ1-2, is as follows: DAGVTQSPTHLIKTRGQQVTLRCSPISGHKSVSWYQQVLGQGPQFIFQYYEKEERGRGNFPDRFSARQFPNYSSELNVNALLLGDSALYLCASRQAGTGYGYTFGSGTRLTVV.

V usage is TRBV6-2 or TRBV6-3 and J usage is TRBJ2-1; 14 bases match TRBD2. V shed 4 bases and J 8 bases; nucleotides not matched to a gene: 4. The length of the CDR3 is 15 residues. From germline, CDR1 is MNHEY and CDR2 SVGEGT. CDR3 sequence (DNA): TGTGCCAGCAGTTTCGGGACTAGCGGGAGAGATGAGCAGTTCTTC. Translated, it gives CASSFGTSGRDEQFF.

This chain joins TRBV4-1 and TRBJ1-1; 7 nucleotides line up with TRBD1. The CDR3 sequence is 14 residues long. V gave up 3 bases and J gave up 4 bases; unmatched junction bases: 5. In germline, CDR1 is MGHRA, CDR2 YSYEKL. CDR3 residues: CASSQPSGGTEAFF. CDR3 DNA: TGCGCCAGCAGCCAGCCTTCAGGGGGCACTGAAGCTTTCTTT.

The J gene is TRBJ1-3, the V gene TRBV6-5; D is uncertain. Germline CDR1 reads MNHEY; CDR2 reads SVGAGI. There are 13 residues in the CDR3. Trimming cost V 0 bases and J 8 bases, with 8 bases left between them. The DNA of the CDR3 is TGTGCCAGCAGTTACTCTCCGAGGGACACCATATATTTT. It yields the protein CASSYSPRDTIYF.

The chain joins TRBV27 to TRBJ1-5, with 8 bases aligning to TRBD1. This CDR3 region has 15 residues. Unmatched junction bases numbered 14, after V lost 7 bases and J lost 9 bases. Germline V CDR1 and CDR2: MNHEY, SMNVEV (reference sequence). The CDR3 DNA follows: TGTGCCAGCAAACTCGACTCGCAGGGGGCTCGGCCCCAGCATTTT. This encodes CASKLDSQGARPQHF.